The source of this T cell receptor beta chain is a study of blood T cell repertoires in COVID-19. Study-wide context: PBMCs, B-cell-depleted T cells, or T cells were the source of the cDNA or gDNA that made up the material.

This CDR3 contains 14 residues. The V and J ends lost 4 bases and 6 bases, in that order; junction bases with no gene match: 7. Germline loops: CDR1 SGHDT, CDR2 YYEEEE. Sequencing was performed with immunoSEQ multiplex PCR; in TCRdb, only in-frame clones are kept and a portion is missing. The data contain 200,000 to 300,000 clones, more than 70% of them singletons. The sequenced material came from peripheral blood. This TCR was recovered from a man aged 80 or over with acute or convalescent COVID-19. The chain links TRBV5-6 to TRBJ1-1; 9 bases match TRBD1. In DNA, the CDR3 is TGTGCCAGCAGCATCCTAGACAGGGGGGCTGAAGCTTTCTTT. Translating it yields CASSILDRGAEAFF. The complete variable domain, with remaining parts taken from reference TRBV5-6 and TRBJ1-1, reads DAGVTQSPTHLIKTRGQQVTLRCSPKSGHDTVSWYQQALGQGPQFIFQYYEEEERQRGNFPDRFSGHQFPNYSSELNVNALLLGDSALYLCASSILDRGAEAFFGQGTRLTVV.